This TCR beta chain stems from a study of control samples from healthy donors and cancer patients. CDR1 is SGHTA, CDR2 FQGNSA, per germline. V lost 0 bases, J lost 7 bases, and 4 bases stayed unmatched. The CDR3 is 15 amino acids. Sequencing used immunoSEQ multiplex PCR; TCRdb keeps in-frame clones, though not all of them. This table holds around 130,000 clones, more than 70% found once. This receptor was identified in a man between 45 and 60 years old in good health. Source material: blood. V usage is TRBV7-2 and J usage is TRBJ1-4, with 8 bases identical to TRBD1. CDR3 coding DNA: TGTGCCAGCAGCTTAGCGCCTGGACAGGGTGAAAAACTGTTTTTT. It codes for CASSLAPGQGEKLFF.